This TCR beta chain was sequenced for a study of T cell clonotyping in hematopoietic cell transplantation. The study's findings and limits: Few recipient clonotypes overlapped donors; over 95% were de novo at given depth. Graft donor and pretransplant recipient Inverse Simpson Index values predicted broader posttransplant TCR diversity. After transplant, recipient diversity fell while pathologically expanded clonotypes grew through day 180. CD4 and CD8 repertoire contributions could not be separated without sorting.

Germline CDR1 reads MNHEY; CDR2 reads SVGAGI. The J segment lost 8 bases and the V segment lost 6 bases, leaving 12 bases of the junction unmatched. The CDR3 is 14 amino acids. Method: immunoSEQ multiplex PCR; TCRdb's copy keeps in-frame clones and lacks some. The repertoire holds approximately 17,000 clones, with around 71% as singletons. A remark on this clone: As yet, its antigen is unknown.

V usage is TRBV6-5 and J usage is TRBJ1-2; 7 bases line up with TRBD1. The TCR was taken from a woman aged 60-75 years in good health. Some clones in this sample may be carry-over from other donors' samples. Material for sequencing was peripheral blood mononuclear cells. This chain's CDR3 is CASSPGQTTAGYTF. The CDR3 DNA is TGTGCCAGCAGCCCGGGACAGACTACGGCCGGCTACACCTTC.